A single sample gave rise to the 12 T cell receptor beta chains below, sequenced in a study of T cell responses to AZD1222 COVID-19 vaccine. Produced via immunoSEQ multiplex PCR; TCRdb's table is partial and in-frame only. The table has roughly 150,000 clones, just under 95% seen once; the top ten hold approximately 1.5%. The material was peripheral blood, obtained on day 0 of AZD1222 vaccination. These receptors all come from an adult in good health.

This clone was seen just once. The chain is built from TRBV9 and TRBJ2-4; D not certain. Germline assignment: CDR1 SGDLS and CDR2 YYNGEE. V was trimmed by 0 bases and J by 2 bases, leaving 12 bases between them. The CDR3 sequence is 16 residues long. This CDR3 reads CASSVDQWNSKNIQYF. Here the CDR3 DNA reads TGTGCCAGCAGCGTAGATCAGTGGAACTCCAAAAACATTCAGTACTTC.

This clone was seen just once. This sequence joins TRBV5-1 and TRBJ2-5; 9 bases line up with TRBD2. CDR1 is SGHRS and CDR2 is YFSETQ in the germline V gene. The V gene end was trimmed by 7 bases and the J gene end by 4 bases; junction bases not matched to a gene: 17. This CDR3 is built from 17 residues. The CDR3 spells CASFVVAGGPSRETQYF. The CDR3 DNA sequence: TGCGCCAGCTTTGTGGTGGCGGGAGGGCCGAGTAGAGAGACCCAGTACTTC.

This sequence joins TRBV6-5 and TRBJ1-4; D remains ambiguous. Trimming shortened V by 2 bases and J by 3 bases, and 7 bases separated the two germline ends. The CDR3 length is 14 residues. From germline, CDR1 is MNHEY and CDR2 SVGAGI. The CDR3 loop is CASSYAGSNEKLFF. The CDR3 coding sequence is TGTGCCAGCAGTTACGCGGGGTCTAATGAAAAACTGTTTTTT.

This rearrangement joins TRBV5-1 to TRBJ2-1, with D maybe TRBD1 (6 bases). CDR1 SGHRS and CDR2 YFSETQ come from the germline V gene. Trimming left V 3 bases short and J 6 bases short, with 16 bases between. The CDR3 covers 15 residues. CDR3 DNA sequence: TGCGCCAGCAGCTCTCTGGGTGGGGGCGGCAATGAGCAGTTCTTC. It codes for CASSSLGGGGNEQFF.

This chain connects TRBV7-2 to TRBJ1-3, with D possibly matching TRBD1 (5 bases). The ends were cut back, 3 bases at V and 11 bases at J, with 20 bases in the middle. The CDR3 contains 15 residues. In germline, CDR1 is SGHTA, CDR2 FQGNSA. CDR3 sequence (DNA): TGTGCCAGCAGCTTCGGGGACTACATGGGCGGCCCCATATATTTT. Its protein product is CASSFGDYMGGPIYF.

This CDR3 reads CASSSQGAGGELFF. The CDR3 DNA follows: TGTGCCAGCAGCTCACAGGGGGCGGGCGGGGAGCTGTTTTTT. The genes are TRBV7-3 and TRBJ2-2, with TRBD1 identical over 9 bases. Per germline, CDR1 SGHTA and CDR2 FQGTGA. V gave up 4 bases and J gave up 7 bases; unmatched junction bases: 4. This CDR3 is 14 amino acids long.

The chain is built from TRBV2 and TRBJ2-3, with TRBD2 identical over 12 bases. Trimming removed 9 bases from V and 6 bases from J; junction bases left unmatched: 7. The germline gives CDR1 SNHLY, CDR2 FYNNEI. CDR3 length equals 14 residues. This chain's CDR3 is CARGTSGPKDTQYF. The DNA for the CDR3 is TGTGCCAGGGGGACTAGCGGGCCCAAGGATACGCAGTATTTT.

The rearrangement joins TRBV5-1 to TRBJ2-5, with 10 bases fitting TRBD2. The germline gives CDR1 SGHRS, CDR2 YFSETQ. The CDR3 length is 17 residues. Germline trimming cut 0 bases from V and 2 bases from J; bases unmatched to any gene: 7. The CDR3 is CASSLGGASGGQETQYF. The CDR3 DNA sequence: TGCGCCAGCAGCTTGGGGGGGGCTAGCGGGGGACAAGAGACCCAGTACTTC. The full variable domain, rest sourced from reference TRBV5-1 and TRBJ2-5, is KAGVTQTPRYLIKTRGQQVTLSCSPISGHRSVSWYQQTPGQGLQFLFEYFSETQRNKGNFPGRFSGRQFSNSRSEMNVSTLELGDSALYLCASSLGGASGGQETQYFGPGTRLLVL.

The chain is built from TRBV10-3 and TRBJ1-1; no clear D. Trimming removed 1 base at V and 5 bases at J, with 11 bases between. The CDR3 has 14 residues. Germline V CDR1 and CDR2: ENHRY, SYGVKD. The DNA of the CDR3 is TGTGCCATCAGTGAGTTCTCAGGAGTTACTGAAGCTTTCTTT. This translates into CAISEFSGVTEAFF.

J is TRBJ1-3 and V is TRBV7-9; TRBD1 aligns across 7 bases. From germline, CDR1 is SEHNR and CDR2 FQNEAQ (reference sequence). Trimming cost V 5 bases and J 0 bases; bases outside gene matches: 7. The CDR3 sequence is 16 residues long. CDR3 DNA: TGTGCCAGCAGCCCGCCGGGACAGAGCTCTGGAAACACCATATATTTT. Its protein product is CASSPPGQSSGNTIYF.

V gene TRBV19 combines with J gene TRBJ1-5, with 7 bases lining up with TRBD1. From germline, CDR1 is LNHDA and CDR2 SQIVND (reference sequence). Trimming cost V 4 bases and J 7 bases; bases outside gene matches: 7. This CDR3 contains 14 residues. The CDR3 here is CASSTQPGGQPQHF. CDR3 in DNA: TGTGCCAGTAGTACCCAGCCAGGGGGGCAGCCCCAGCATTTT.

The chain has TRBV25-1 and TRBJ2-3, with D uncertain. Germline V lookup: CDR1 MGHDK, CDR2 SYGVNS. CDR3 length equals 16 residues. V lost 2 bases, J lost 1 base, and 13 bases lay in between. CDR3 bases: TGTGCCAGCAGTGAAACCGGCGCGGTCGGCACAGATACGCAGTATTTT. This gives the protein CASSETGAVGTDTQYF.